Listed here are 8 T cell receptor beta chains from one sample, sequenced in a study of blood T cells in healthy people across ages. For the second PCR, which ran for roughly 7 to 11 cycles, a sample-barcoded 5' primer and a J-beta primer mix were used. Each CDR3 protein gets one entry after TCRdb re-called the 5' RACE reads with MiXCR. The table includes 730,000 or so distinct CDR3 sequences, around two fifths detected once. The sequenced sample consisted of blood. The receptors come from an older man in good health.

CDR3 loop: CASSSSPRAPGSYEQYF. In DNA, the CDR3 is TGTGCCAGCAGCTCTAGCCCCCGAGCCCCGGGCTCCTACGAGCAGTACTTC. The rearrangement uses TRBV7-9 and TRBJ2-7; weak D call: TRBD2 (5 bases). CDR3 length: 17 residues. From germline, CDR1 is SEHNR and CDR2 FQNEAQ (reference sequence). The ends were cut back, 4 bases at V and 0 bases at J, with 19 bases in the middle. Full variable domain (rest looked up from reference TRBV7-9 and TRBJ2-7): DTGVSQNPRHKITKRGQNVTFRCDPISEHNRLYWYRQTLGQGPEFLTYFQNEAQLEKSRLLSDRFSAERPKGSFSTLEIQRTEQGDSAMYLCASSSSPRAPGSYEQYFGPGTRLTVT.

The chain has TRBV7-2 and TRBJ1-2; D is perhaps TRBD1 (6 bases). In germline, CDR1 is SGHTA, CDR2 FQGNSA. Between the trimmed V and J ends, which lost 1 base and 2 bases, there was a span of 8 bases. This CDR3 is built from 14 residues. CDR3 nucleotides: TGTGCCAGCAGCTTAGACAGGGCAAACTATGGCTACACCTTC. Its protein product is CASSLDRANYGYTF.

Regarding this clonotype: This may come from a read error, since a much larger clone is one base off. This chain connects TRBV6-6 to TRBJ2-5; 10 bases match TRBD2. With 4 bases clipped from V and 4 bases from J, the junction kept 6 bases outside the gene matches. CDR3 length equals 15 residues. CDR1 MNHNY and CDR2 SVGAGI come from the germline V gene (reference sequence). The CDR3 coding sequence is TGTGCCAGCAGTTCCCCGGGACTAGCGAGAGAGACCCAGTACTTC. It translates to CASSSPGLARETQYF.

V usage is TRBV7-2 and J usage is TRBJ1-2, with 7 bases lining up with TRBD1. Germline lookup yields CDR1 SGHTA and CDR2 FQGNSA. The length of the CDR3 is 18 residues. V dropped 4 bases and J dropped 4; count of bases not matched to a gene: 18. CDR3 sequence reads: CASSSRRQGTTGSYGYTF. The CDR3 nucleotides are TGTGCCAGCAGCTCAAGACGGCAGGGCACGACAGGGAGCTATGGCTACACCTTC.

A note on this clonotype: Mismatch with germline at one junction end may stem from a read error. The chain employs TRBV14 and TRBJ2-5; TRBD2 is a possible D gene (6 bases). The germline V gene encodes CDR1 SGHDN and CDR2 FVKESK. This CDR3 is built from 15 residues. The CDR3 sequence: CVSSPRLGGGETQYF. The CDR3 bases are TGTGTCAGCAGCCCAAGACTGGGGGGAGGAGAGACCCAGTACTTC. Variable domain in full (rest from reference TRBV14 and TRBJ2-5): EAGVTQFPSHSVIEKGQTVTLRCDPISGHDNLYWYRRVMGKEIKFLLHFVKESKQDESGMPNNRFLAERTGGTYSTLKVQPAELEDSGVYFCVSSPRLGGGETQYFGPGTRLLVL.

The rearrangement uses TRBV12-3 or TRBV12-4 and TRBJ2-3; TRBD1 is a possible D gene (5 bases). V gave up 9 bases and J gave up 6 bases, with 16 bases separating them. CDR3 length: 13 amino acids. CDR3 DNA: TGTGCCAGTAGCAGGGTGAGAGCCGATACGCAGTATTTT. Protein: CASSRVRADTQYF.

This clonotype occurred many times. This CDR3 is CASSSGTREQYF. The CDR3 DNA sequence: TGTGCCAGCAGTTCTGGGACTCGGGAGCAGTACTTC. The genes are TRBV6-2 or TRBV6-3 and TRBJ2-7; a possible D gene is TRBD2 (6 bases). Germline V CDR1 and CDR2: MNHEY, SVGEGT. The CDR3 runs to 12 residues. Trimming left V 4 bases short and J 7 bases short, with 11 bases between.

The chain links TRBV7-2 to TRBJ2-1; 8 bases fit TRBD2. Germline lookup yields CDR1 SGHTA and CDR2 FQGNSA. The CDR3 runs to 15 residues. The V segment lost 1 base and the J segment 8 bases; nucleotides outside the gene matches: 7. This chain's CDR3 is CASSLVRGGTDEQFF. As DNA, the CDR3 is TGTGCCAGCAGCTTAGTCCGGGGGGGCACGGATGAGCAGTTCTTC.